The clone carrying this T cell receptor beta chain was picked up many times. This entry comes from a study of blood T cell repertoires in COVID-19. Study-wide background: The cDNA or gDNA used as material had been derived from T cells, B-cell-depleted T cells, or PBMCs.

In the authors' methods: Scientists estimated how many nucleated cells there were by amplifying reference gene primers. Some clones are missing from TCRdb's copy, which holds only in-frame ones; the method was immunoSEQ multiplex PCR. That table supplies the V and J calls and clone size; D and trimming were determined from the DNA. The profile shows about 82,000 clones, around 82% of them singletons. This receptor was identified in a woman aged 55 to 70 with acute or convalescent COVID-19. Sequenced sample: peripheral blood.

CDR3 in DNA: TGTGCCAGCAGTCCCCCGGGACAGGGGACCTATGGCTACACCTTC. Its protein product is CASSPPGQGTYGYTF. V gene TRBV27 combines with J gene TRBJ1-2; TRBD1 aligns across 10 bases. Germline values: CDR1 MNHEY, CDR2 SMNVEV (reference sequence). The CDR3 loop spans 15 amino acids. Losses at the gene ends were 5 bases for V and 4 bases for J; bases not matched to a gene: 7.